The sequence of this TCR beta chain was determined in a study of blood T cell repertoires in COVID-19. Study background: Spain, Italy and the United States supplied samples that represented acute and convalescent COVID-19. Sources were T cells, B-cell-depleted T cells, or PBMCs; the material itself was cDNA or gDNA.

Methods used by the authors: Quantification of nucleated cells was approximated via reference gene primer amplification. Clones were read by immunoSEQ multiplex PCR, and TCRdb kept only the in-frame ones, dropping some. Clonal size and the V and J genes are those of that table, whereas D and trimming came from the DNA. This sample yields around 150,000 clones, of which approximately 81% are seen a single time; about 8.4% belongs to the top ten. Germline CDR1 and CDR2: MNHEY and SMNVEV (reference sequence). V was pared by 6 bases and J by 6 bases, with 17 bases between. This CDR3 has 14 amino acids. The sample consisted of peripheral blood. The sequence was obtained from a woman aged 55-70 years with active or convalescent COVID-19. This chain connects TRBV27 to TRBJ2-5, with D possibly TRBD2 on 6 matching bases. CDR3 in amino acids: CASSSLEGSKTQYF. The CDR3 DNA follows: TGTGCCAGCAGCTCCCTGGAGGGGTCGAAGACCCAGTACTTC.